The 21 T cell receptor beta chains in this list originate from one sample, sequenced in a study of siplizumab effects on memory and regulatory T cells. Some clones are missing from TCRdb's copy, which holds only in-frame ones; the method was immunoSEQ multiplex PCR. The sample shows about 100,000 clones, approximately 91% of them seen only once. Specimen: non-Treg CD4+ T cells sorted from blood. Receptor source: a human donor in good health.

This chain joins TRBV6-1 and TRBJ2-1, with D unresolved. The V gene's germline CDR1 is MNHNS and CDR2 SASEGT. The CDR3 has 15 amino acids. Trimming cost V 2 bases and J 0 bases, with 8 bases left between them. CDR3 bases: TGTGCCAGCAGTGAAAATCCTAGCTCCTACAATGAGCAGTTCTTC. This translates into CASSENPSSYNEQFF.

The genes are TRBV19 and TRBJ2-2; 7 nucleotides match TRBD2. The CDR3 has 14 amino acids. The V gene's germline CDR1 is LNHDA and CDR2 SQIVND (reference sequence). V lost 6 bases to trimming and J lost 3 bases; unmatched junction nucleotides: 4. The CDR3 DNA sequence: TGTGCCAGTAGGTCTAGCGGTTACACCGGGGAGCTGTTTTTT. It encodes CASRSSGYTGELFF.

The rearrangement uses TRBV19 and TRBJ2-7, with 11 bases identical to TRBD2. Germline CDR1 and CDR2: LNHDA and SQIVND (reference sequence). The V and J ends lost 3 bases and 3 bases, in that order; junction bases with no gene match: 4. The CDR3 totals 15 residues. The CDR3 nucleotides read TGTGCCAGTAGTATCACTAGCGGGAGCTTCTACGAGCAGTACTTC. This sequence encodes CASSITSGSFYEQYF. The full variable domain, in which reference TRBV19 and TRBJ2-7 provide the parts outside the CDR3, is DGGITQSPKYLFRKEGQNVTLSCEQNLNHDAMYWYRQDPGQGLRLIYYSQIVNDFQKGDIAEGYSVSREKKESFPLTVTSAQKNPTAFYLCASSITSGSFYEQYFGPGTRLTVT.

The CDR3 DNA follows: TGTGCCAGTAGTAACAGGGGAGAGACCCAGTACTTC. It yields the protein CASSNRGETQYF. V gene TRBV19 combines with J gene TRBJ2-5; 7 bases line up with TRBD1. The J segment lost 4 bases and the V segment lost 4 bases, leaving 0 bases of the junction unmatched. The CDR3 contains 12 residues. Germline V gene sequence: CDR1 LNHDA, CDR2 SQIVND (reference sequence).

The V call is TRBV5-8, the J call TRBJ2-5; tentative D call: TRBD1 (6 bases). Trimming removed 6 bases from V and 4 bases from J, with 22 bases in between. Germline loops: CDR1 SGHTS, CDR2 YDEGEE. The CDR3 covers 16 residues. CDR3 DNA sequence: TGTGCCAGCACCCAGGTGGAATCCCAGGGGAGAGAGACCCAGTACTTC. Translation: CASTQVESQGRETQYF.

The chain uses TRBV5-1 and TRBJ1-6; D unclear. The CDR3 contains 14 residues. Trimming took off 0 bases at V and 9 bases at J, with 10 bases between the two ends. The germline V gene encodes CDR1 SGHRS and CDR2 YFSETQ. In DNA, the CDR3 is TGCGCCAGCAGCTTGGGGGGTATGGTTTCACCCCTCCACTTT. It encodes CASSLGGMVSPLHF.

The chain has TRBV29-1 and TRBJ1-5, with 7 bases identical to TRBD1. This CDR3 has 15 residues. The ends lost 4 bases at V and 1 base at J; junction bases unmatched: 7. Germline CDR1 is SQVTM and CDR2 is ANQGSEA. The CDR3 DNA follows: TGCAGCGTTGCTATCGGACAGGCGAGCAATCAGCCCCAGCATTTT. Its translation is CSVAIGQASNQPQHF.

This chain connects TRBV9 to TRBJ2-7; D tentatively reads TRBD1 or TRBD2 (5 bases each). This CDR3 comprises 16 residues. The germline CDR1 and CDR2 sequences are SGDLS and YYNGEE. Between the trimmed V and J ends, which lost 0 bases and 4 bases, there was a span of 17 bases. CDR3 bases: TGTGCCAGCAGCGTAGGTGTGGGACCCGGGATATACGAGCAGTACTTC. It is translated as CASSVGVGPGIYEQYF.

This chain uses TRBV7-9 with TRBJ1-1, with unresolved D. CDR3 length: 14 residues. V lost 1 base and J lost 3, with 9 bases in between. Germline CDR1 and CDR2: SEHNR and FQNEAQ (reference sequence). The CDR3 region has the DNA TGTGCCAGCAGCTTAGGCGGGCGGGACACTGAAGCTTTCTTT. This encodes CASSLGGRDTEAFF.

The chain carries TRBV19 and TRBJ2-7; TRBD1 or TRBD2 may be the D gene (5 bases each). The V gene's germline CDR1 is LNHDA and CDR2 SQIVND (reference sequence). V lost 4 bases and J 0 bases, leaving 10 bases between the germline ends. The CDR3 consists of 14 residues. DNA for the CDR3: TGTGCCAGTAGTAGGGGGTTCCTCTCCTACGAGCAGTACTTC. It codes for CASSRGFLSYEQYF.

The V call is TRBV7-8, the J call TRBJ2-7; 7 nucleotides agree with TRBD2. CDR3 length: 17 residues. Trimming cost V 6 bases and J 1 base; bases outside gene matches: 15. The germline V gene encodes CDR1 SGHVS and CDR2 FQNEAQ. CDR3 in DNA: TGTGCCAGCAGTACTGCTCGGTTGCGGGAGCCTTCCTACGAGCAGTACTTC. Amino acid sequence: CASSTARLREPSYEQYF.

CDR3 protein: CASSLLGGTEAFF. The CDR3 bases are TGTGCCAGCAGCTTACTAGGGGGGACTGAAGCTTTCTTT. The chain has TRBV11-3 and TRBJ1-1; TRBD1 might be the D (6 bases). The CDR3 sequence is 13 residues long. Germline assignment: CDR1 SGHNT and CDR2 YENEEA. V lost 2 bases and J lost 5, with 9 bases in between.

The chain employs TRBV7-9 and TRBJ1-4, with D perhaps TRBD1 (5 bases). CDR3 length: 14 residues. Germline V gene sequence: CDR1 SEHNR, CDR2 FQNEAQ (reference sequence). V gave up 5 bases and J gave up 7 bases, with 14 bases separating them. This CDR3 is CASSPVGATEKLFF. Written as DNA, the CDR3 is TGTGCCAGCAGCCCGGTTGGGGCTACTGAAAAACTGTTTTTT.

This chain uses TRBV5-1 with TRBJ1-2, with 8 bases matching TRBD1. The CDR3 spans 13 residues. J lost 3 bases, V lost 4 bases, and 2 bases had no gene match. Germline V gene data show CDR1 as SGHRS and CDR2 as YFSETQ. DNA for the CDR3: TGCGCCAGCAGCACACAGGGGGACTATGGCTACACCTTC. This sequence encodes CASSTQGDYGYTF. The full variable domain, with the rest looked up from reference TRBV5-1 and TRBJ1-2, is KAGVTQTPRYLIKTRGQQVTLSCSPISGHRSVSWYQQTPGQGLQFLFEYFSETQRNKGNFPGRFSGRQFSNSRSEMNVSTLELGDSALYLCASSTQGDYGYTFGSGTRLTVV.

This clone was counted once. This chain connects TRBV19 to TRBJ2-5; D gene uncertain. Germline assignment: CDR1 LNHDA and CDR2 SQIVND (reference sequence). The CDR3 is made up of 12 amino acids. V was shortened by 8 bases and J by 2 bases, with 9 bases between the two germline ends. CDR3 loop: CASAERQETQYF. CDR3 nucleotide sequence: TGTGCCAGTGCTGAGAGGCAAGAGACCCAGTACTTC.

V is TRBV18 and J is TRBJ2-7; 9 bases are shared with TRBD2. V dropped 2 bases and J dropped 1; count of bases not matched to a gene: 12. Germline CDR1 and CDR2: KGHSH and LQKENI. This CDR3 has 18 amino acids. CDR3 in DNA: TGTGCCAGCTCACCAGCCCTGGTTGGGCTAGCGGGATCCTACGAGCAGTACTTC. This encodes CASSPALVGLAGSYEQYF.

The genes are TRBV28 and TRBJ1-2; D remains unclear. V was shortened by 3 bases and J by 2 bases, with 10 bases between the two germline ends. Germline V gene lookup returns CDR1 MDHEN and CDR2 SYDVKM. The CDR3 spans 14 residues. CDR3 sequence reads: CASSLGSGNYGYTF. The CDR3 coding sequence is TGTGCCAGCAGTTTGGGGTCCGGCAACTATGGCTACACCTTC.

The chain recombines TRBV7-9 with TRBJ2-1; D possibly corresponds to TRBD2 (7 bases). CDR3 size: 16 residues. Germline-derived CDR1 and CDR2 are SEHNR and FQNEAQ (reference sequence). Between the trimmed V and J ends, which lost 3 bases and 5 bases, there was a span of 17 bases. This CDR3 reads CASSFLGAGHNNEQFF. The CDR3 coding sequence is TGTGCCAGCAGCTTCCTCGGAGCGGGACACAACAATGAGCAGTTCTTC.

This clone occurred once. This chain connects TRBV11-2 to TRBJ2-1, with 11 bases identical to TRBD2. The germline V gene encodes CDR1 SGHAT and CDR2 FQNNGV. The CDR3 runs to 15 residues. The J segment lost 8 bases and the V segment lost 6 bases, leaving 9 bases of the junction unmatched. The CDR3 DNA reads as TGTGCCAGCAGACCAACTAGCGGGAGCCAGCATGAGCAGTTCTTC. Its translation: CASRPTSGSQHEQFF.

The chain joins TRBV21-1 to TRBJ2-1; the DNA was not compared with TRBD1, the D call given in the table. TRBV21-1 is noted as a pseudogene. The CDR3 consists of 13 residues. CDR3 nucleotide sequence: TGTGCCAGCAGAACCGCCCCTATAAGGGGGCAGTTCTTC. It yields the protein CASRTAPIRGQFF.

In the case of this clone: The junction and the germline gene differ at one end; a read error may be behind it. The genes are TRBV6-1 and TRBJ1-3; D unresolved. In germline, CDR1 is MNHNS, CDR2 SASEGT. The CDR3 is 12 residues long. CDR3 in amino acids: CASSLLGDTIYF. DNA of the CDR3: TGTGCCAGCAGCCTCCTTGGAGACACCATATATTTT.